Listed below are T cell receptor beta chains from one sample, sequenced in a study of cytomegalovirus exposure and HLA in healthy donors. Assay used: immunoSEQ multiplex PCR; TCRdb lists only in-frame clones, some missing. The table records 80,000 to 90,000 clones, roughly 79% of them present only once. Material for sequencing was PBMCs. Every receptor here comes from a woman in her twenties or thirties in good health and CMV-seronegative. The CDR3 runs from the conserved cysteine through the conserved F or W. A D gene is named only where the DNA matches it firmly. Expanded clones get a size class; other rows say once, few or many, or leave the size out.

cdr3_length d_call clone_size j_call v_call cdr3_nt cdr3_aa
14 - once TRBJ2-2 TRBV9 TGTGCCAGCAGCGTAGTGGGGGAGGCCGGGGAGCTGTTTTTT CASSVVGEAGELFF
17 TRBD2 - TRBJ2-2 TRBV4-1 TGCGCCAGCAGCTATACTAGCGGGAGAGAGGGCGCCGGGGAGCTGTTTTTT CASSYTSGREGAGELFF
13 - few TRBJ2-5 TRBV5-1 TGCGCCAGCAGCCGGCCGGGAGAAGAGACCCAGTACTTC CASSRPGEETQYF
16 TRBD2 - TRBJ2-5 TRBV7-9 TGTGCCACCCAGCTTACGGGTAGCGGGATCCAAGAGACCCAGTACTTC CATQLTGSGIQETQYF
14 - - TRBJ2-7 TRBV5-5 TGTGCCAGCAGCTTGGAGGGGGGGGGCTACGAGCAGTACTTC CASSLEGGGYEQYF
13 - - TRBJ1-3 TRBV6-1 TGTGCCAGCAGTGAAAATCGCCCGGGGGATATGAATTTT CASSENRPGDMNF
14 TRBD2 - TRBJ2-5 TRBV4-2 TGTGCCAGCAGCCGCGGACTAGCGGGAGAGACCCAGTACTTC CASSRGLAGETQYF
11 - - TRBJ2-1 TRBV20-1 TGCAGTGCTTGGACTGGAAATGAGCAGTTCTTC CSAWTGNEQFF
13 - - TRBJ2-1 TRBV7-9 TGTTCCAGCACCCCCCGTGGCACCAATGAGCAGTTCTTC CSSTPRGTNEQFF
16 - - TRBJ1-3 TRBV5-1 TGCGCCAGCAGCTCGAACCTCGGGGGATCCGGAAACACCATATATTTT CASSSNLGGSGNTIYF
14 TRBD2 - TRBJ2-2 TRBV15 TGTGCCACCAGCAGAGGGCGGGAGACCGGGGAGCTGTTTTTT CATSRGRETGELFF
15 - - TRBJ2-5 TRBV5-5 TGTGCCAGCAGCTCGGGGTTCGTGGGCCAAGAGACCCAGTACTTC CASSSGFVGQETQYF
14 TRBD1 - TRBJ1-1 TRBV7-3 TGTGCCAGCAGCCCCTCAGGGGGCAACACTGAAGCTTTCTTT CASSPSGGNTEAFF
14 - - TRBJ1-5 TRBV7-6 TGTGCCAGCAGCTTAAACGTCGGGGATCCGCCCCAGCATTTT CASSLNVGDPPQHF
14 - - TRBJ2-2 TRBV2 TGTGCCAGCACCATAACCAGGGATACCGGGGAGCTGTTTTTT CASTITRDTGELFF
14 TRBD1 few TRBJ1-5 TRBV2 TGTGCCAGCAGGCCCGGGACAGGAAATCAGCCCCAGCATTTT CASRPGTGNQPQHF
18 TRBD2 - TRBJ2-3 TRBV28 TGTGCCAGCAGCCAAAGACTAGCGGGAGGGGTATGGACAGATACGCAGTATTTT CASSQRLAGGVWTDTQYF
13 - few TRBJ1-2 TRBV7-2 TGTGCCAGCAGCCCCTTCGGGGACTATGGCTACACCTTC CASSPFGDYGYTF
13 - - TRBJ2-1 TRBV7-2 TGTGCCAGCAGCTTAGGTACCGGGAGTGAGCAGTTCTTC CASSLGTGSEQFF
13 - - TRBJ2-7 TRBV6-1 TGTGCCAGCCAGGGAGGCGCCTTGTACGAGCAGTACTTC CASQGGALYEQYF
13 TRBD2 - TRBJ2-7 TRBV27 TGTGCCAGCAGTCACCGGGGGGGGCGCGAGCAGTACTTC CASSHRGGREQYF
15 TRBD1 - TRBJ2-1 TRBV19 TGTGCCAGTAGTATCGGACAGGGGTTTTACAATGAGCAGTTCTTC CASSIGQGFYNEQFF
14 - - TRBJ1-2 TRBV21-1 TGTGCCAGCACGGGGAAGGCGTGGATCTATGGCTACACCTTC CASTGKAWIYGYTF
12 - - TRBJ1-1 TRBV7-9 TGTGCCAGCAGCTTATTCGACACTGAAGCTTTCTTT CASSLFDTEAFF
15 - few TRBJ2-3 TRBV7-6 TGTGCCAGCAGCTCCCAGGGTCACACCACAGATACGCAGTATTTT CASSSQGHTTDTQYF
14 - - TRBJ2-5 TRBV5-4 TGTGCCAGCAGTCTATCGGGGGTGGGTGAGACCCAGTACTTC CASSLSGVGETQYF
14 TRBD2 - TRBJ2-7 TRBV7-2 TGTGCCAGCCGCCGGGACTACAATTCCTACGAGCAGTACTTC CASRRDYNSYEQYF
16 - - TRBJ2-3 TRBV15 TGTGCCACCAGCAGAGATGCGACAGGAGCAGTAAATACGCAGTATTTT CATSRDATGAVNTQYF
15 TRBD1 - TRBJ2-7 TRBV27 TGTGCCAGCAGCCCCAGGGGGATCGCTGCCTACGAGCAGTACTTC CASSPRGIAAYEQYF
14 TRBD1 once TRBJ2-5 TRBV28 TGTGCCAGCAGTTCCCTGACAGGGCAAGAGACCCAGTACTTC CASSSLTGQETQYF
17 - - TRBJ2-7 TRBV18 TGTGCCAGCTCACCTCGGAGCACGGCAAGCTCTGGCGGCGAGCAGTACTTC CASSPRSTASSGGEQYF
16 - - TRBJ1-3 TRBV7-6 TGTGCCAGCAGCTTAGCGGTGTCGGGGTCTGGAAACACCATATATTTT CASSLAVSGSGNTIYF
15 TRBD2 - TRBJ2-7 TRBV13 TGTGCCAGCAGCCTATTGAGGGGAGGGCCTCACGAGCAGTACTTC CASSLLRGGPHEQYF
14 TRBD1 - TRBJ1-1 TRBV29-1 TGCAGCGTCACAAAAAGACAGGGTGGGACTGAAGCTTTCTTT CSVTKRQGGTEAFF
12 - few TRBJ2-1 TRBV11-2 TGTGCCAGCAGCTTAGGTAGCTTTGAGCAGTTCTTC CASSLGSFEQFF
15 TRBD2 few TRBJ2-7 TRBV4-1 TGCGCCAGCAGCCAACAGACTAGCGGGGCTTACGAGCAGTACTTC CASSQQTSGAYEQYF
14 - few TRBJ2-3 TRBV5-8 TGTGCCAGCAGCTTTCCTGCGAGGCCAGATACGCAGTATTTT CASSFPARPDTQYF
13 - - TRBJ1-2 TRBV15 TGTGCCACGGCGTGGAACAGGGCCTATGGCTACACCTTC CATAWNRAYGYTF
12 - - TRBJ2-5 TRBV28 TGTGCCAGCAGTTCTGACACCGAGACCCAGTACTTC CASSSDTETQYF
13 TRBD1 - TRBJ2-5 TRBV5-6 TGTGCCAGCAGGACAGGGAACCAAGAGACCCAGTACTTC CASRTGNQETQYF
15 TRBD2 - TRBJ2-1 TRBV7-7 TGTGCTAGCAGCCTCGGGGGGGCCTCCTACAATGAGCAGTTCTTC CASSLGGASYNEQFF
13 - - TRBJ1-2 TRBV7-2 TGTGCCAGCAGCTTAGAAATGAACAGGGTCCACACCTTC CASSLEMNRVHTF
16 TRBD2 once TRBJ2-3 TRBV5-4 TGTGCCAGCAGCTCCGGCGGGACTAGTCGTGCAGATACGCAGTATTTT CASSSGGTSRADTQYF
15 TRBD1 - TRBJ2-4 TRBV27 TGTGCCAGCAGTACAATGGACAGGGGAAGGAACATTCAGTACTTC CASSTMDRGRNIQYF
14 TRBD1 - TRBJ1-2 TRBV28 TGTGCCAGCAGTTTCGAGGGGGCGCGGTTTGGCTACACCTTC CASSFEGARFGYTF
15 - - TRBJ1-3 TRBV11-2 TGTGCCAGCAGCTTGGGCGGGAACTCTGGAAACACCATATATTTT CASSLGGNSGNTIYF
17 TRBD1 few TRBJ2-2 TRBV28 TGTGCCAGCAGTCCTGAGTCGGACAGGGGGGACACCGGGGAGCTGTTTTTT CASSPESDRGDTGELFF
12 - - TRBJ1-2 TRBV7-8 TGTGCCGCTGGGCAGATTAACTATGGCTACACCTTC CAAGQINYGYTF
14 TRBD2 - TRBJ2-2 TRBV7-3 TGTGCCAGCAGCTTAGGGAGGGACACCGGGGAGCTGTTTTTT CASSLGRDTGELFF
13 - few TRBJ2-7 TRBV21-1 TGTGCCAGCAGCTCGGACACGACCTACGAGCAGTACTTC CASSSDTTYEQYF
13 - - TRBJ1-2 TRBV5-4 TGTGCCAGCAGCCAAGACAAGCACTATGGCTACACCTTC CASSQDKHYGYTF
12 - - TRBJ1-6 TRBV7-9 TGTGCCAGCAGCTTAGGGAGTTCACCCCTCCACTTT CASSLGSSPLHF
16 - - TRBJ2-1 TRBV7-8 TGTGCCAGCAGCATACCGACTAGGAGCTCCTACAATGAGCAGTTCTTC CASSIPTRSSYNEQFF
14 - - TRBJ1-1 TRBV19 TGTGCCAGTAGGTCGCAAACAGGGTCCACTGAAGCTTTCTTT CASRSQTGSTEAFF
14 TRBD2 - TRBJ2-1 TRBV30 TGTGCCTGGAGAGGGACTAGCGGGAGATACGAGCAGTTCTTC CAWRGTSGRYEQFF